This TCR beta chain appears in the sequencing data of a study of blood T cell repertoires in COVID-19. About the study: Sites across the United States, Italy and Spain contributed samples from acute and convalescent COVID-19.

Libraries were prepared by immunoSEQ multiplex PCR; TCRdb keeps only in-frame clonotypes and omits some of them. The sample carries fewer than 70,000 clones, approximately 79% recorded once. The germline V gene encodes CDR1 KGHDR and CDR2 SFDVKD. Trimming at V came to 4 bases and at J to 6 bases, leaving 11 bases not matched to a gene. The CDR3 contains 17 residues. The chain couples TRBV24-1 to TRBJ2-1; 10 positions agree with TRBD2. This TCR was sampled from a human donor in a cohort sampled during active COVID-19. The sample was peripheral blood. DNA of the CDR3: TGTGCCACCAGTGACCCGAGCCGGGCTAGCGGGAGCAATGAGCAGTTCTTC. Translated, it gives CATSDPSRASGSNEQFF.